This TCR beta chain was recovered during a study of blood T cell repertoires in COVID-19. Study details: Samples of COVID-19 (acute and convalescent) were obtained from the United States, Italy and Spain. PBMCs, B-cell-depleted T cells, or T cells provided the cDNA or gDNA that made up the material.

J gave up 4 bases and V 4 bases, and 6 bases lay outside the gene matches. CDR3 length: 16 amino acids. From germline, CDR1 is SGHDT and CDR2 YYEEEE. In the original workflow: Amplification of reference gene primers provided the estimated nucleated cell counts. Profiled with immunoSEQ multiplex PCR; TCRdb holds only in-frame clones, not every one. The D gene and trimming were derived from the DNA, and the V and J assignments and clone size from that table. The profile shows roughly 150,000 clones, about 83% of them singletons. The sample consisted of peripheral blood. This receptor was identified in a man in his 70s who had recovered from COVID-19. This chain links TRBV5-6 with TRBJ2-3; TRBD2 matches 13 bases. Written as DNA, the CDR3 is TGTGCCAGCAGCGTGCCGGGACTAGCGGGACCAGATACGCAGTATTTT. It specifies CASSVPGLAGPDTQYF.